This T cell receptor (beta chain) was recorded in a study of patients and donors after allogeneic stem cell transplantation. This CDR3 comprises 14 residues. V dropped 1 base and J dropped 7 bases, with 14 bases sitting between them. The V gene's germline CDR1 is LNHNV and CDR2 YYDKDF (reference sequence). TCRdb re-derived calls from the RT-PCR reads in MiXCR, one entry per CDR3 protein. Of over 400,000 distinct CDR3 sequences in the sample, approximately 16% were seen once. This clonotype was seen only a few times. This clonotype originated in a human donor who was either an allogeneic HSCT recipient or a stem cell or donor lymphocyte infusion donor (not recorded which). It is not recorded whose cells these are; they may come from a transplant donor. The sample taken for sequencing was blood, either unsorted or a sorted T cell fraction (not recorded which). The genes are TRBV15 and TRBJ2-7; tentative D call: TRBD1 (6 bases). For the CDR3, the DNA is TGTGCCACCAGCAGAGGTAAACAGGGATGGGAGCAGTACTTC. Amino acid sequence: CATSRGKQGWEQYF.